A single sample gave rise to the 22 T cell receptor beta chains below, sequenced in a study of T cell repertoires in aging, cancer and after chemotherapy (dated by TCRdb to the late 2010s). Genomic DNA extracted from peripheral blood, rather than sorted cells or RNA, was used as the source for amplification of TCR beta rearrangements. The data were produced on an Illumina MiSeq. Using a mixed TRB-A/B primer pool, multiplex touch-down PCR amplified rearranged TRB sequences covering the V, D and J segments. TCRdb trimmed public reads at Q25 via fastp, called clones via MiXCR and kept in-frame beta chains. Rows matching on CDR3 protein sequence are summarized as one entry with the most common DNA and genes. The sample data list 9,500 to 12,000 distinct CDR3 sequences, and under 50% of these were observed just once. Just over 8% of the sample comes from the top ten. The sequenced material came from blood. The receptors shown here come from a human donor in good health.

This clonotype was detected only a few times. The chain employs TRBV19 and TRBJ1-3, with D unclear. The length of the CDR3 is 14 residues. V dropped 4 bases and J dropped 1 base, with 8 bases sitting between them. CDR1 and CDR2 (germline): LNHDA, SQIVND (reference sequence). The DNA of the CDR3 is TGTGCCAGTAGTACCCCAGGATCTGGAAACACCATATATTTT. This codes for CASSTPGSGNTIYF.

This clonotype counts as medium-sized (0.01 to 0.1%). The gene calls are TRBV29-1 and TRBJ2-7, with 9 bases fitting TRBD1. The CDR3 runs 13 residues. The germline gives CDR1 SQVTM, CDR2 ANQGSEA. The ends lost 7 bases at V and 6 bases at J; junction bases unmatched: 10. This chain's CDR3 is CSATPGQGSEQYF. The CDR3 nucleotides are TGCAGCGCAACACCGGGACAGGGTTCCGAGCAGTACTTC.

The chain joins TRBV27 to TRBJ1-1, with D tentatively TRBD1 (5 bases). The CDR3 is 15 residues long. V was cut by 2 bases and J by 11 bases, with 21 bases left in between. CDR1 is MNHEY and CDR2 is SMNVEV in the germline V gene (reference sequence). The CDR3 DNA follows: TGTGCCAGCAGTTTAAGCTACTGGGACGAAACGGACGCTTTCTTT. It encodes CASSLSYWDETDAFF.

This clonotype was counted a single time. The CDR3 region has the DNA TGTGCCAGTAGTATAGCGGGAGAGACCCAGTACTTC. The encoded protein is CASSIAGETQYF. The chain combines TRBV19 with TRBJ2-5, with D unresolved. CDR1 is LNHDA, CDR2 SQIVND, per germline (reference sequence). The CDR3 extends over 12 amino acids. Between the trimmed V and J ends, which lost 1 base and 4 bases, there was a span of 4 bases.

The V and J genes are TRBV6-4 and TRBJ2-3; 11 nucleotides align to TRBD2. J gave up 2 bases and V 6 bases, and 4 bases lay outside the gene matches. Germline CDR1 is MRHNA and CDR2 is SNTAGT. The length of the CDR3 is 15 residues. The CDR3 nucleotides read TGTGCCAGCAGCGTAGCGGGAGGGTACACAGATACGCAGTATTTT. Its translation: CASSVAGGYTDTQYF.

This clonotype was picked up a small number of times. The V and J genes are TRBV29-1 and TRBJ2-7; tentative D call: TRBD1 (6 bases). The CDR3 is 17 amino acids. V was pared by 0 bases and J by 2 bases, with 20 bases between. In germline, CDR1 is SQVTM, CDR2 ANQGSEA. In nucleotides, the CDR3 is TGCAGCGTTGAAGATGAAGGGGGTAAGGGGTACCCCTACGAGCAGTACTTC. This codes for CSVEDEGGKGYPYEQYF.

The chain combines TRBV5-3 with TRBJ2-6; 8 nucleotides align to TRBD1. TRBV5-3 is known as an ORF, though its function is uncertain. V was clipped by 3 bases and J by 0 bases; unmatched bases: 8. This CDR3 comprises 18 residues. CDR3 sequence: CARSSYGQGSSGANVLTF. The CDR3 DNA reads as TGTGCCAGAAGCTCATACGGACAGGGCAGCTCTGGGGCCAACGTCCTGACTTTC.

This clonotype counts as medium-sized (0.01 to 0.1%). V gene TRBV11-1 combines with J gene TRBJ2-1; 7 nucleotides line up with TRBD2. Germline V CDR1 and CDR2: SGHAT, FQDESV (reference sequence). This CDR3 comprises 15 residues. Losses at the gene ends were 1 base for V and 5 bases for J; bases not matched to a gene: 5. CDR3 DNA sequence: TGTGCCAGCAGCTTAGGCGGGAGCCGCGACAATGAGCAGTTCTTC. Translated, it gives CASSLGGSRDNEQFF.

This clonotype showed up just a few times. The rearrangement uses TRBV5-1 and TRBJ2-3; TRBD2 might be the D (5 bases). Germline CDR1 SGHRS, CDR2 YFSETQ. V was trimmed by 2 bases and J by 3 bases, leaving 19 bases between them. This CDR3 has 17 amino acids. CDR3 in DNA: TGCGCCAGCAGCTTAGGCTTCTCCGCGGGCAAAACAGATACGCAGTATTTT. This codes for CASSLGFSAGKTDTQYF.

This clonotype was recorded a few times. Here the CDR3 reads CASSYAGATNEKLFF. CDR3 DNA: TGTGCCAGCAGTTACGCGGGGGCAACTAATGAAAAACTGTTTTTT. V gene TRBV6-5 combines with J gene TRBJ1-4, with D tentatively TRBD1 (5 bases). Germline CDR1 MNHEY, CDR2 SVGAGI. The CDR3 sequence is 15 residues long. V was pared by 2 bases and J by 0 bases, with 7 bases between.

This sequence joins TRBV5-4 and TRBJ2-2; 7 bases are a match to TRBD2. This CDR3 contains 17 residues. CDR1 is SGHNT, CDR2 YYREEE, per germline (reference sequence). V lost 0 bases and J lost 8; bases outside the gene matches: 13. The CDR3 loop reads CASSLGAGETRGGELFF. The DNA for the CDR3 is TGTGCCAGCAGCTTGGGTGCGGGGGAGACTAGAGGTGGGGAGCTGTTTTTT.

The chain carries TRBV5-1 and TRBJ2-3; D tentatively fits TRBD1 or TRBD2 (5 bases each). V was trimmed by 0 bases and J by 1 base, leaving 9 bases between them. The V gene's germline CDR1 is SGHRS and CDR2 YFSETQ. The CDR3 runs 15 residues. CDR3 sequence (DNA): TGCGCCAGCAGCTTGGATCTGGGGGGCACAGATACGCAGTATTTT. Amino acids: CASSLDLGGTDTQYF. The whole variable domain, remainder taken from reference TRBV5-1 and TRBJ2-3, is KAGVTQTPRYLIKTRGQQVTLSCSPISGHRSVSWYQQTPGQGLQFLFEYFSETQRNKGNFPGRFSGRQFSNSRSEMNVSTLELGDSALYLCASSLDLGGTDTQYFGPGTRLTVL.

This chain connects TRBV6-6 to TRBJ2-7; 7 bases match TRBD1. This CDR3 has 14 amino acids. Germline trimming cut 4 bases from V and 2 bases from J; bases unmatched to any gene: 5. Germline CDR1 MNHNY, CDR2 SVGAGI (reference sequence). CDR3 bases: TGTGCCAGCAGTTCCCCGGGACAGACCTACGAGCAGTACTTC. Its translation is CASSSPGQTYEQYF.

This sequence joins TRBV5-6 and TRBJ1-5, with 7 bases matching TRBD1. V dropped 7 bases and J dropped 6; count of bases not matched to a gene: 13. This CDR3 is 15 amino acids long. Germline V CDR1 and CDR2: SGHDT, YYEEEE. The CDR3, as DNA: TGTGCCAGCTCAAACGAGGGGGCGAAACTTCAGCCCCAGCATTTT. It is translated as CASSNEGAKLQPQHF.

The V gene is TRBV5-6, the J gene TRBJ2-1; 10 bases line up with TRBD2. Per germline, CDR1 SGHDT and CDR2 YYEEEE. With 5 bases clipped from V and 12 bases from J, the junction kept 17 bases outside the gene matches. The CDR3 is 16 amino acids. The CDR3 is CASSSAAGGLPIGQFF. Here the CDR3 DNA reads TGTGCCAGCAGTTCCGCAGCGGGAGGGCTCCCGATTGGGCAGTTCTTC.

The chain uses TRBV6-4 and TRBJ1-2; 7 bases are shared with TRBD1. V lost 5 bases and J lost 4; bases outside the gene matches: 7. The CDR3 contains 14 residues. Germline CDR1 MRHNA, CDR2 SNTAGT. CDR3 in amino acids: CASSPGQNFYGYTF. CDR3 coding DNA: TGTGCCAGCAGTCCGGGACAGAATTTCTATGGCTACACCTTC.

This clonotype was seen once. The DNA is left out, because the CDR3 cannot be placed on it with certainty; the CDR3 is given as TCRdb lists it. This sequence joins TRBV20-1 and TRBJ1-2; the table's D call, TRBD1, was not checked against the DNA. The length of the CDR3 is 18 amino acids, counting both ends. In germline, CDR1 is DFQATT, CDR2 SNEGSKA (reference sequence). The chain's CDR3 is CSARPPANVLTFGAGYTF.

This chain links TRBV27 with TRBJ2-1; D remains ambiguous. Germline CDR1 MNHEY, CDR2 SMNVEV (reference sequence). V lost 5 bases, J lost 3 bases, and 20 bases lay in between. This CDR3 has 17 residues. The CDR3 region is CASSPNIRVGNYNEQFF. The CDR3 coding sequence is TGTGCCAGCAGTCCTAACATTAGAGTGGGGAACTACAATGAGCAGTTCTTC.

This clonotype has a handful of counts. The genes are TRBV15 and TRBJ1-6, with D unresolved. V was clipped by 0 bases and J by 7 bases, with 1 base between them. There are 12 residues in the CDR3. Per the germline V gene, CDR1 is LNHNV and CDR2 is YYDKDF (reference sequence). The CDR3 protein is CATSRENSPLHF. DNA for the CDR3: TGTGCCACCAGCAGAGAGAATTCACCCCTCCACTTT.

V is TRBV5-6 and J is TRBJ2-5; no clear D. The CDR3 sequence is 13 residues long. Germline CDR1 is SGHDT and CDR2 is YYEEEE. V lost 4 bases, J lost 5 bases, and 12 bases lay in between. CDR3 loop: CASSLEMRETQYF. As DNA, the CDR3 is TGTGCCAGCAGCCTCGAAATGAGGGAGACCCAGTACTTC.

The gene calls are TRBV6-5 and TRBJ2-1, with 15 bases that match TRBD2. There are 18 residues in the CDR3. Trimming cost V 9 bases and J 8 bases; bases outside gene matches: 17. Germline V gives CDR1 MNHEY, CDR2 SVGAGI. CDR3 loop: CARFWTSGRAPHEYEQFF. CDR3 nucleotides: TGTGCCAGGTTTTGGACTAGCGGGAGGGCCCCACATGAATATGAGCAGTTCTTC.

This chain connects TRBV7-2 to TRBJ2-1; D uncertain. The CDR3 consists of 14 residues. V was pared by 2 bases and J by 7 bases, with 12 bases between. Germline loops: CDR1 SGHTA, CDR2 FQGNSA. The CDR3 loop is CASSLWGRENEQFF. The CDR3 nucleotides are TGTGCCAGCAGCTTATGGGGTAGGGAAAATGAGCAGTTCTTC.